Each of the 26 T cell receptor beta chains below was sequenced from the same sample in a study of CD8+ T cells in alopecia areata. Extracted RNA was reverse transcribed, and the resulting cDNA served as sequencing template. Clones were sequenced by immunoSEQ multiplex PCR, and TCRdb holds only the in-frame ones, with some missing. The table records under 30,000 clones, under 60% of them present only once. Material for sequencing was NKG2D-high CD8+ T cells sorted from blood. Source of these receptors: a human donor with alopecia areata.

The V and J genes are TRBV18 and TRBJ2-7; 9 nucleotides agree with TRBD1. CDR3 length equals 15 residues. Germline V gives CDR1 KGHSH, CDR2 LQKENI. J lost 5 bases, V lost 3 bases, and 8 bases had no gene match. The CDR3 is CASSPFAGQGDEQYF. DNA of the CDR3: TGTGCCAGCTCACCCTTCGCGGGACAGGGTGACGAGCAGTACTTC.

The chain uses TRBV6-5 and TRBJ2-7; no clear D. Deletions cut 4 bases from V and 2 bases from J, with 9 bases between. Germline lookup yields CDR1 MNHEY and CDR2 SVGAGI. CDR3 length equals 13 residues. CDR3 DNA sequence: TGTGCCAGCAGTTCTAACTCCGCCTACGAGCAGTACTTC. It encodes CASSSNSAYEQYF.

The chain links TRBV28 to TRBJ2-1; D not certain. V shed 1 base and J shed 4 bases, with 5 bases lying between them. Germline CDR1 is MDHEN and CDR2 is SYDVKM. The length of the CDR3 is 13 residues. The CDR3 spells CASSLSWYNEQFF. The CDR3 DNA is TGTGCCAGCAGTTTATCCTGGTACAATGAGCAGTTCTTC. The variable domain in full, completed from reference TRBV28 and TRBJ2-1, reads DVKVTQSSRYLVKRTGEKVFLECVQDMDHENMFWYRQDPGLGLRLIYFSYDVKMKEKGDIPEGYSVSREKKERFSLILESASTNQTSMYLCASSLSWYNEQFFGPGTRLTVL.

The V gene is TRBV6-5, the J gene TRBJ2-5; D uncertain. Trimming left V 2 bases short and J 5 bases short, with 9 bases between. Germline V CDR1 and CDR2: MNHEY, SVGAGI. CDR3 length: 13 residues. The CDR3 here is CASSYPVRETQYF. The CDR3 DNA sequence: TGTGCCAGCAGTTACCCGGTTCGGGAGACCCAGTACTTC.

Written as DNA, the CDR3 is TGTGCTAGTGGTTCACCGACCCTTTTCGAAAACATTCAGTACTTC. It translates to CASGSPTLFENIQYF. The chain uses TRBV12-5 and TRBJ2-4; D is undetermined. Trimming left V 4 bases short and J 5 bases short, with 15 bases between. The CDR3 is 15 residues long. Germline V lookup: CDR1 LGHNT, CDR2 FRNRAP.

The chain links TRBV13 to TRBJ1-2; maybe TRBD1 (5 bases). Trimming removed 6 bases from V and 0 bases from J, with 11 bases in between. The CDR3 loop spans 14 amino acids. Looked up from germline, CDR1 is PRHDT and CDR2 is FYEKMQ (reference sequence). CDR3 protein: CASSLGRTNYGYTF. The CDR3 DNA reads TGTGCCAGCAGTCTGGGACGTACTAACTATGGCTACACCTTC.

This clone was observed a single time. The CDR3 region is CASSFRGAPVYGYTF. The CDR3 nucleotides are TGTGCCAGCAGTTTCCGGGGGGCGCCGGTCTATGGCTACACCTTC. This rearrangement joins TRBV27 to TRBJ1-2; D may be TRBD1 (6 bases). The CDR3 is 15 residues long. The V end was cut by 3 bases, the J end by 4 bases, with 15 bases between. Per germline, CDR1 MNHEY and CDR2 SMNVEV (reference sequence).

CDR3 loop: CASSLSAGLAGSVGELFF. As DNA, the CDR3 is TGTGCCAGCAGTTTATCGGCGGGTCTAGCGGGATCGGTCGGGGAGCTGTTTTTT. This chain connects TRBV27 to TRBJ2-2; 9 bases fit TRBD2. The CDR3 runs to 18 residues. With 0 bases clipped from V and 7 bases from J, the junction kept 12 bases outside the gene matches. CDR1 and CDR2 from the germline V gene are MNHEY and SMNVEV (reference sequence).

The genes are TRBV4-1 and TRBJ2-7, with 8 bases that match TRBD1. Germline assignment: CDR1 MGHRA and CDR2 YSYEKL. The CDR3 has 14 amino acids. The V segment lost 3 bases and the J segment 3 bases; nucleotides outside the gene matches: 4. As DNA, the CDR3 is TGCGCCAGCAGCCATGGGACAGGCCTCTACGAGCAGTACTTC. Translating gives CASSHGTGLYEQYF.

This clone has just a few counts. The CDR3 spells CASSSPREVQETQYF. CDR3 nucleotide sequence: TGTGCCAGCAGTTCCCCCAGGGAGGTCCAAGAGACCCAGTACTTC. V gene TRBV27 combines with J gene TRBJ2-5, with D perhaps TRBD2 (6 bases). Germline-derived CDR1 and CDR2 are MNHEY and SMNVEV (reference sequence). V gave up 4 bases and J gave up 1 base, with 13 bases separating them. The CDR3 is 15 amino acids.

The genes are TRBV5-4 and TRBJ2-3; D possibly uses TRBD1 or TRBD2 (5 bases each). V was trimmed by 2 bases and J by 6 bases, leaving 13 bases between them. The CDR3 totals 14 residues. CDR1 is SGHNT and CDR2 is YYREEE in the germline V gene (reference sequence). For the CDR3, the DNA is TGTGCCAGCAGCTTCCCCGGGGCAGGCGATACGCAGTATTTT. Translating it yields CASSFPGAGDTQYF. The variable domain in full, completed from reference TRBV5-4 and TRBJ2-3, reads ETGVTQSPTHLIKTRGQQVTLRCSSQSGHNTVSWYQQALGQGPQFIFQYYREEENGRGNFPPRFSGLQFPNYSSELNVNALELDDSALYLCASSFPGAGDTQYFGPGTRLTVL.

This chain joins TRBV19 and TRBJ1-5; D is unclear. Trimming took off 3 bases at V and 0 bases at J, with 6 bases between the two ends. Germline V CDR1 and CDR2: LNHDA, SQIVND (reference sequence). The CDR3 extends over 14 amino acids. CDR3 sequence reads: CASSMWNSNQPQHF. As DNA, the CDR3 is TGTGCCAGTAGTATGTGGAATAGCAATCAGCCCCAGCATTTT.

This clone was counted a few times. The chain couples TRBV5-1 to TRBJ2-7; 12 positions match TRBD1. This CDR3 contains 17 residues. V lost 4 bases to trimming and J lost 2 bases; unmatched junction nucleotides: 10. Germline CDR1 SGHRS, CDR2 YFSETQ. The CDR3 coding sequence is TGCGCCAGCAGCCCGGGACAGGGGGCCCCTTTGACCTACGAGCAGTACTTC. This translates into CASSPGQGAPLTYEQYF.

The genes are TRBV6-5 and TRBJ2-7, with unresolved D. The CDR3 has 15 amino acids. CDR1 and CDR2 (germline): MNHEY, SVGAGI. The germline V and J ends were trimmed by 0 bases and 6 bases, with 15 bases remaining between them. The CDR3 DNA reads TGTGCCAGCAGTTACTCGACCCCGAACCCCATCGAGCAGTACTTC. It is translated as CASSYSTPNPIEQYF.

This clone has a single count. The genes are TRBV9 and TRBJ2-2; 14 nucleotides align to TRBD2. V lost 3 bases and J lost 5; bases outside the gene matches: 3. This CDR3 contains 16 residues. CDR1 SGDLS and CDR2 YYNGEE come from the germline V gene. The CDR3 is CASSDRTSGRTGELFF. As DNA, the CDR3 is TGTGCCAGCAGCGACAGGACTAGCGGGAGGACCGGGGAGCTGTTTTTT.

J is TRBJ2-1 and V is TRBV7-9, with D perhaps being TRBD1 or TRBD2 (5 bases each). This CDR3 has 15 amino acids. Germline V gene lookup returns CDR1 SEHNR and CDR2 FQNEAQ (reference sequence). V was clipped by 6 bases and J by 1 base, with 13 bases between them. The CDR3: CASRSGPNSYNEQFF. DNA for the CDR3: TGTGCCAGCAGGTCGGGGCCTAATTCCTACAATGAGCAGTTCTTC. The full variable domain, its missing parts supplied by reference TRBV7-9 and TRBJ2-1, is DTGVSQNPRHKITKRGQNVTFRCDPISEHNRLYWYRQTLGQGPEFLTYFQNEAQLEKSRLLSDRFSAERPKGSFSTLEIQRTEQGDSAMYLCASRSGPNSYNEQFFGPGTRLTVL.

This clone has just a few counts. The V gene is TRBV6-1, the J gene TRBJ1-1, with D hard to call. This CDR3 contains 12 residues. Germline CDR1 reads MNHNS; CDR2 reads SASEGT. Trimming shortened V by 8 bases and J by 0 bases, and 7 bases separated the two germline ends. CDR3 region: CASGKLNTEAFF. The CDR3 bases are TGTGCCAGCGGGAAACTGAACACTGAAGCTTTCTTT.

Only a few counts were recorded for this clone. This chain links TRBV14 with TRBJ2-7; TRBD1 matches 7 bases. The CDR3 is 15 amino acids. V was pared by 0 bases and J by 5 bases, with 7 bases of the junction left unmatched. Germline V CDR1 and CDR2: SGHDN, FVKESK. CDR3: CASSQDDWDRDEQYF. The CDR3 DNA reads TGTGCCAGCAGCCAAGATGATTGGGACAGAGACGAGCAGTACTTC.

This clone was recorded a few times. The chain combines TRBV5-1 with TRBJ1-5; possible D gene TRBD1, 5 bases. The CDR3 runs to 14 residues. Germline V gives CDR1 SGHRS, CDR2 YFSETQ. The V end was cut by 1 base, the J end by 2 bases, with 7 bases between. CDR3 residues: CASSLRGGNQPQHF. CDR3 in DNA: TGCGCCAGCAGCTTGAGAGGGGGCAATCAGCCCCAGCATTTT.

The DNA for the CDR3 is TGTGCCAGCAGTTTAAAAGCGGGACGCTACGAGCAGTACTTC. Its translation: CASSLKAGRYEQYF. The V call is TRBV27, the J call TRBJ2-7, with 7 bases fitting TRBD2. The CDR3 has 14 residues. Germline-derived CDR1 and CDR2 are MNHEY and SMNVEV (reference sequence). With 2 bases clipped from V and 3 bases from J, the junction kept 4 bases outside the gene matches.

As for this clone: The likely explanation is a read error, given a far larger clone one base away. The chain employs TRBV5-4 and TRBJ2-7; 8 bases agree with TRBD2. There are 15 residues in the CDR3. V was clipped by 3 bases and J by 0 bases; unmatched bases: 5. The germline V gene has CDR1 SGHNT and CDR2 YYREEE (reference sequence). Written as DNA, the CDR3 is TGTGCCAGCAGCTCGCAGCGGGAGACCTCCTACGAGCAGTACTTC. Encoded protein: CASSSQRETSYEQYF.

This clone has only a few counts. The rearrangement uses TRBV29-1 and TRBJ1-1, with D uncertain. The CDR3 length is 12 residues. CDR1 and CDR2 from the germline V gene are SQVTM and ANQGSEA. Trimming shortened V by 7 bases and J by 5 bases, and 14 bases separated the two germline ends. The CDR3 DNA sequence: TGCAGCGCACAAACCCGAGGGACTGAAGCTTTCTTT. Its translation is CSAQTRGTEAFF. The full variable domain, in which reference TRBV29-1 and TRBJ1-1 provide the parts outside the CDR3, is SAVISQKPSRDICQRGTSLTIQCQVDSQVTMMFWYRQQPGQSLTLIATANQGSEATYESGFVIDKFPISRPNLTFSTLTVSNMSPEDSSIYLCSAQTRGTEAFFGQGTRLTVV.

The chain links TRBV6-6 to TRBJ2-7; D gene ambiguous. V lost 2 bases and J lost 5, with 10 bases in between. Germline loops: CDR1 MNHNY, CDR2 SVGAGI (reference sequence). The CDR3 sequence is 13 residues long. As DNA, the CDR3 is TGTGCCAGCAGTTACAGTCTTCGGGACGAGCAGTACTTC. Its translation: CASSYSLRDEQYF.

This clone was counted between two and nine times. The DNA of the CDR3 is TGCAGCGTTGAAGATCGGGCTAGCGGGAGCCACAATGAGCAGTTCTTC. Its protein is CSVEDRASGSHNEQFF. The V and J genes are TRBV29-1 and TRBJ2-1, with 10 bases matching TRBD2. Losses at the gene ends were 0 bases for V and 5 bases for J; bases not matched to a gene: 7. Germline V gives CDR1 SQVTM, CDR2 ANQGSEA. The CDR3 sequence is 16 residues long.

This clone was observed a single time. This sequence joins TRBV4-1 and TRBJ2-2; D possibly corresponds to TRBD2 (7 bases). CDR1 is MGHRA and CDR2 is YSYEKL in the germline V gene. This CDR3 is 15 amino acids long. Trimming pared 4 bases from V and 10 bases from J, leaving 19 bases between. The DNA for the CDR3 is TGCGCCAGCAGCCTCCTGGGGGGGCGGGCAGAGGAGCTGTTTTTT. This codes for CASSLLGGRAEELFF.

Here the CDR3 DNA reads TGTGCCATCAGTGAGAAACAGGGTTACGCTGAAGCTTTCTTT. Protein sequence: CAISEKQGYAEAFF. The V gene is TRBV10-3, the J gene TRBJ1-1, with D possibly matching TRBD1 (6 bases). Trimming removed 2 bases from V and 6 bases from J, with 13 bases in between. The V gene's germline CDR1 is ENHRY and CDR2 SYGVKD. This CDR3 contains 14 residues.